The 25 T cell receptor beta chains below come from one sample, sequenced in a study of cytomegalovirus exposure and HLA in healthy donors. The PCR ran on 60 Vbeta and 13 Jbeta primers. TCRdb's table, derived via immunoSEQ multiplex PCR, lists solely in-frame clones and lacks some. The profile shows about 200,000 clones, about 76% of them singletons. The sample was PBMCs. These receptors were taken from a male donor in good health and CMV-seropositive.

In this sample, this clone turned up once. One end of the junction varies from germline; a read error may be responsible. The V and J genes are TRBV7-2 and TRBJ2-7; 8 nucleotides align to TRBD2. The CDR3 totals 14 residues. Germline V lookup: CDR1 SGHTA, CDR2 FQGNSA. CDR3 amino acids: CASSLEFRSGLVGF. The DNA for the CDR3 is TGTGCCAGCAGCTTAGAGTTTCGTTCGGGACTAGTGGGTTTC.

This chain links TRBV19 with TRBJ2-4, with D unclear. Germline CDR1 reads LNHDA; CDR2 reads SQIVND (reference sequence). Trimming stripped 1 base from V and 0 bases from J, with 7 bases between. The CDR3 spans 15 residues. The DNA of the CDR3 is TGTGCCAGTAGTATAGGAGAAGTAGCCAAAAACATTCAGTACTTC. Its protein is CASSIGEVAKNIQYF.

The DNA for the CDR3 is TGCGCCAGCAGCCAAGCTTTCCGAGAGACCCAGTACTTC. Translated, it gives CASSQAFRETQYF. The chain couples TRBV4-3 to TRBJ2-5; no reliable D call. V gave up 1 base and J gave up 4 bases, with 7 bases separating them. The V gene's germline CDR1 is LGHNA and CDR2 YSLEER. This CDR3 is built from 13 residues.

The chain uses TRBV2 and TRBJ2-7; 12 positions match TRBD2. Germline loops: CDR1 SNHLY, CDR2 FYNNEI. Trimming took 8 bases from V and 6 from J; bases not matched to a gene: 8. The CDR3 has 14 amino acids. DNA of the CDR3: TGTGCCAGCGGGTTGACTAGCGGGAGAACCGAGCAGTACTTC. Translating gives CASGLTSGRTEQYF.

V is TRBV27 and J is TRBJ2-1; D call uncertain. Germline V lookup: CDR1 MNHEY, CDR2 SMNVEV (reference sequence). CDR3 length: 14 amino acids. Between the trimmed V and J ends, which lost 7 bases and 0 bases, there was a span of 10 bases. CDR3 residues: CASMGFVSYNEQFF. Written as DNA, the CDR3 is TGTGCCAGCATGGGCTTCGTCTCCTACAATGAGCAGTTCTTC.

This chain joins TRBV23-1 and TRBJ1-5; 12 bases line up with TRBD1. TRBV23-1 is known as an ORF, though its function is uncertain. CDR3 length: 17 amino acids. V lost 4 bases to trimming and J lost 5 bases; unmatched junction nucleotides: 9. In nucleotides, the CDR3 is TGCGCCAGCAGTCTGGGACAGGGGGCCTGGCCTTATCAGCCCCAGCATTTT. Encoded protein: CASSLGQGAWPYQPQHF.

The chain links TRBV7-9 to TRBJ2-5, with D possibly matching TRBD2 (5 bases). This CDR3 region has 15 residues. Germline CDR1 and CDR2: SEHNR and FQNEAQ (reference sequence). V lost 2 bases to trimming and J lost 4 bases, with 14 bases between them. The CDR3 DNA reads TGTGCCAGCAGCTTAATCCTAGCTGGTGGAGAGACCCAGTACTTC. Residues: CASSLILAGGETQYF.

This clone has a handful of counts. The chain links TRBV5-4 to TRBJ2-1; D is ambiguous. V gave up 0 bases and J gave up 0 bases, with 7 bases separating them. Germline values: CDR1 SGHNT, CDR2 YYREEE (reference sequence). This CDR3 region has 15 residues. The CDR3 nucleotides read TGTGCCAGCAGCTTGGAGATGAGCTCCTACAATGAGCAGTTCTTC. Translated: CASSLEMSSYNEQFF. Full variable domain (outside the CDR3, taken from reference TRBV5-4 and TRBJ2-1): ETGVTQSPTHLIKTRGQQVTLRCSSQSGHNTVSWYQQALGQGPQFIFQYYREEENGRGNFPPRFSGLQFPNYSSELNVNALELDDSALYLCASSLEMSSYNEQFFGPGTRLTVL.

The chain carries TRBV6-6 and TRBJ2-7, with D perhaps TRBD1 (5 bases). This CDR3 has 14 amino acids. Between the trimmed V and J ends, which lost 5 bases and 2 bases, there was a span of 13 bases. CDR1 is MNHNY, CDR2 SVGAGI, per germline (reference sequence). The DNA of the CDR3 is TGTGCCAGCAGTAGCGTGACAGCAGCCTACGAGCAGTACTTC. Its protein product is CASSSVTAAYEQYF.

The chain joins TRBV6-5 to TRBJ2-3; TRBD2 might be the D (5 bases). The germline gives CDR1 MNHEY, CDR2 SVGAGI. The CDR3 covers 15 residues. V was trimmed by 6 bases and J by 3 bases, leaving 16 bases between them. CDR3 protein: CASRELGSGTDTQYF. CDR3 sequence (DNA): TGTGCCAGCAGAGAACTGGGGTCGGGGACAGATACGCAGTATTTT.

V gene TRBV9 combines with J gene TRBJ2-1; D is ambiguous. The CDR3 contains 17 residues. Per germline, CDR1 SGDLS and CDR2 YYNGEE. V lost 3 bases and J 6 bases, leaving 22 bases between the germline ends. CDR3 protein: CASSEKSYYIYGNEQFF. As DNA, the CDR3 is TGTGCCAGCAGCGAAAAGTCTTACTACATATACGGCAATGAGCAGTTCTTC.

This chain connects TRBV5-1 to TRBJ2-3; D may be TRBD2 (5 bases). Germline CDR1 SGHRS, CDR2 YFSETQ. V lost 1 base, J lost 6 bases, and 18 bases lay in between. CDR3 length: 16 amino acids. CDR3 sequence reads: CASSLLVSGRGDTQYF. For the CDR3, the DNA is TGCGCCAGCAGCTTGTTGGTGTCGGGAAGAGGGGATACGCAGTATTTT.

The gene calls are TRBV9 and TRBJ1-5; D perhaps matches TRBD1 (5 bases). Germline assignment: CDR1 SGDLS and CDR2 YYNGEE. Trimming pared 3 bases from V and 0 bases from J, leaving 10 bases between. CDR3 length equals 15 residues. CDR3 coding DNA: TGTGCCAGCAGCGCCGGGGGTTATAGCAATCAGCCCCAGCATTTT. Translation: CASSAGGYSNQPQHF.

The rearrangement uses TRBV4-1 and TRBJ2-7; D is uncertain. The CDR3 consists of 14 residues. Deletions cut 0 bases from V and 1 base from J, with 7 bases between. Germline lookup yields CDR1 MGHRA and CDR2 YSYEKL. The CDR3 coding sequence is TGCGCCAGCAGCCAAGAGGCAACATCCTACGAGCAGTACTTC. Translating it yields CASSQEATSYEQYF.

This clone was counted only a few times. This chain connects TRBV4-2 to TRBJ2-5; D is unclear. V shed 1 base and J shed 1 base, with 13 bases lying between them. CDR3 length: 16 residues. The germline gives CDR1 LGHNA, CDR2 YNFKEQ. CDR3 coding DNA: TGTGCCAGCAGCCAAGGTTCACTACTTGGCCAAGAGACCCAGTACTTC. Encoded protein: CASSQGSLLGQETQYF.

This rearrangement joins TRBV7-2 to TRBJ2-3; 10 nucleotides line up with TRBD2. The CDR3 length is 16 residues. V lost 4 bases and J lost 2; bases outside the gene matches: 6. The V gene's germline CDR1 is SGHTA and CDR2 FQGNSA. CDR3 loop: CASSSRTSGNTDTQYF. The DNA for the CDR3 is TGTGCCAGCAGCTCTCGGACTAGCGGAAACACAGATACGCAGTATTTT.

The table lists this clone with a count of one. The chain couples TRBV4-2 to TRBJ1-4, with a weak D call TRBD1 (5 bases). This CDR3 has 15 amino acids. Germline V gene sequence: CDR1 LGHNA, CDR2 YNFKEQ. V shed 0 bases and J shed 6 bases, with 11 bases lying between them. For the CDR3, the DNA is TGTGCCAGCAGCCAAGAATCCCAGGGCGATGAAAAACTGTTTTTT. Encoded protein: CASSQESQGDEKLFF.

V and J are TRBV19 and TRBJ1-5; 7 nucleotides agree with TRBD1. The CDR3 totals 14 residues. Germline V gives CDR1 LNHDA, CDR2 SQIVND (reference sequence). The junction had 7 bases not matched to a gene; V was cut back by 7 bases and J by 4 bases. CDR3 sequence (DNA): TGTGCCAGTAACGGCGGGACAGAGAATCAGCCCCAGCATTTT. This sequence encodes CASNGGTENQPQHF.

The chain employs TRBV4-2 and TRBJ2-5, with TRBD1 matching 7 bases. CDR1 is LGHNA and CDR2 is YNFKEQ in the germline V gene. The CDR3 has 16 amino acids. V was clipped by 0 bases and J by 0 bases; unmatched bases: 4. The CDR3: CASSQEWTGYQETQYF. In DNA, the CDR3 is TGTGCCAGCAGCCAAGAGTGGACAGGATACCAAGAGACCCAGTACTTC.

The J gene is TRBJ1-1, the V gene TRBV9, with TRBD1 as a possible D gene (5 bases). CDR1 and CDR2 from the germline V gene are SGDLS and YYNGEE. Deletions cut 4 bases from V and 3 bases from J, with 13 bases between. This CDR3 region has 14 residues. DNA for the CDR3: TGTGCCAGCAGCATCAGTGGGGGGTACACTGAAGCTTTCTTT. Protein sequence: CASSISGGYTEAFF.

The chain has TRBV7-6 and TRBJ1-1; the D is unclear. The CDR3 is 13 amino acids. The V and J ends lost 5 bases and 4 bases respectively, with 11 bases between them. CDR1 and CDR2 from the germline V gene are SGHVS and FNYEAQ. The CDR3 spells CASSPGTSTEAFF. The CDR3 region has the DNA TGTGCCAGCAGCCCAGGTACGAGCACTGAAGCTTTCTTT.

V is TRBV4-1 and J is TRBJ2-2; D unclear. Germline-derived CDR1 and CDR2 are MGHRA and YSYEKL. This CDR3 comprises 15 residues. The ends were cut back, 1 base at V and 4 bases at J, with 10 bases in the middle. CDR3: CASSQVYPGTGELFF. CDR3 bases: TGCGCCAGCAGCCAAGTCTACCCAGGCACCGGGGAGCTGTTTTTT.

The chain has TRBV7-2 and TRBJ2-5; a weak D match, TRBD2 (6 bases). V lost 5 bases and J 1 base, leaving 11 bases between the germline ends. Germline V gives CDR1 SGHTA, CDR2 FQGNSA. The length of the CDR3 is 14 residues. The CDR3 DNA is TGTGCCAGCAGCGTCGGGACTGGCCAAGAGACCCAGTACTTC. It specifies CASSVGTGQETQYF.

The CDR3 region has the DNA TGTGCCAGCAGTTTCCCTCCCGGGGAGCCTTACGAGCAGTACTTC. Amino acid sequence: CASSFPPGEPYEQYF. The chain carries TRBV27 and TRBJ2-7, with D maybe TRBD2 (5 bases). This CDR3 is 15 amino acids long. Germline values: CDR1 MNHEY, CDR2 SMNVEV (reference sequence). V was cut by 3 bases and J by 4 bases, with 16 bases left in between.

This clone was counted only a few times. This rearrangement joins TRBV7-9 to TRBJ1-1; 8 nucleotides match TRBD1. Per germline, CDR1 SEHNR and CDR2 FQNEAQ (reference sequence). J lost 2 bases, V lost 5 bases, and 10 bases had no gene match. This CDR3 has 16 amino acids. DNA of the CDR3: TGTGCCAGCAGCCTCCCGGCAGGGGGCTTTAACACTGAAGCTTTCTTT. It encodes CASSLPAGGFNTEAFF.